These 24 T cell receptor beta chains originate from one sample sequenced in a study of blood T cell repertoires in COVID-19. Profiling relied on immunoSEQ multiplex PCR, and the TCRdb table lists in-frame clones only, not all of them. The sample has approximately 130,000 clones, roughly 79% seen once. The sample comprised peripheral blood. These receptor sequences come from a human donor in a cohort sampled during active COVID-19.

The gene calls are TRBV5-5 and TRBJ1-6; D might be TRBD1 (5 bases). Germline-derived CDR1 and CDR2 are SGHKS and YYEKEE (reference sequence). This CDR3 contains 14 residues. Trimming took off 4 bases at V and 5 bases at J, with 10 bases between the two ends. The CDR3 spells CASSIQGDNSPLHF. The CDR3 coding sequence is TGTGCCAGCAGCATCCAGGGTGATAATTCACCCCTCCACTTT.

This chain links TRBV5-6 with TRBJ1-3; D call uncertain. V was clipped by 2 bases and J by 0 bases, with 9 bases between them. The CDR3 covers 15 residues. Per the germline V gene, CDR1 is SGHDT and CDR2 is YYEEEE. The CDR3 here is CASSFMASSGNTIYF. As DNA, the CDR3 is TGTGCCAGCAGCTTTATGGCAAGCTCTGGAAACACCATATATTTT.

The chain couples TRBV12-1 to TRBJ1-1; the table's D call TRBD1 went unverified against the DNA. TRBV12-1 is shown as a pseudogene. The CDR3 spans 19 residues. This CDR3 reads CASSPESGGTGARRTEAFF. CDR3 nucleotide sequence: TGTGCCAGCAGCCCCGAATCGGGCGGGACAGGGGCGAGGCGGACTGAAGCTTTCTTT.

The V gene is TRBV5-4, the J gene TRBJ2-6; possible D gene TRBD2, 6 bases. The CDR3 is 16 amino acids. Germline V gene lookup returns CDR1 SGHNT and CDR2 YYREEE (reference sequence). V gave up 4 bases and J gave up 0 bases, with 11 bases separating them. DNA of the CDR3: TGTGCCAGCAGCCCTGGGGGGACCTCTGGGGCCAACGTCCTGACTTTC. Amino acid sequence: CASSPGGTSGANVLTF.

The chain recombines TRBV4-1 with TRBJ2-7; maybe TRBD1 (6 bases). CDR3 length equals 14 residues. The V gene's germline CDR1 is MGHRA and CDR2 YSYEKL. V gave up 3 bases and J gave up 3 bases, with 12 bases separating them. The DNA for the CDR3 is TGCGCCAGCAGCCAGAGGGACACTGGCTACGAGCAGTACTTC. The encoded protein is CASSQRDTGYEQYF.

This clone was observed a single time. The chain employs TRBV6-5 and TRBJ1-2, with 7 bases that match TRBD1. This CDR3 contains 13 residues. With V trimmed by 2 bases and J by 4 bases, 1 base remained unmatched. The germline V gene has CDR1 MNHEY and CDR2 SVGAGI. The CDR3 DNA follows: TGTGCCAGCAGTTACGAGGGGGCCTATGGCTACACCTTC. Amino acid sequence: CASSYEGAYGYTF.

This chain uses TRBV4-1 with TRBJ2-7; D may be TRBD2 (6 bases). This CDR3 region has 16 residues. Trimming pared 1 base from V and 2 bases from J, leaving 15 bases between. Germline assignment: CDR1 MGHRA and CDR2 YSYEKL. The CDR3 region is CASSQGGAGIAYEQYF. The CDR3 DNA reads as TGCGCCAGCAGCCAAGGCGGGGCAGGGATCGCCTACGAGCAGTACTTC.

V and J are TRBV6-2 or TRBV6-3 and TRBJ2-5; D gene unclear. Trimming cost V 5 bases and J 0 bases, with 4 bases left between them. Germline CDR1 is MNHEY and CDR2 is SVGEGT. CDR3 length equals 12 residues. CDR3 in DNA: TGTGCCAGCAGTGCGCACCAAGAGACCCAGTACTTC. This gives the protein CASSAHQETQYF.

The chain combines TRBV5-1 with TRBJ1-1; D is perhaps TRBD1 (5 bases). This CDR3 spans 15 amino acids. In germline, CDR1 is SGHRS, CDR2 YFSETQ. V lost 0 bases, J lost 5 bases, and 14 bases lay in between. CDR3 loop: CASSLAGLEGTEAFF. The CDR3 coding sequence is TGCGCCAGCAGCTTGGCAGGACTGGAGGGGACTGAAGCTTTCTTT.

The J gene is TRBJ2-2, the V gene TRBV4-1; no firm D call. Germline CDR1 and CDR2: MGHRA and YSYEKL. Between the trimmed V and J ends, which lost 4 bases and 7 bases, there was a span of 13 bases. CDR3 size: 14 residues. The CDR3 spells CASSPIGGGGELFF. CDR3 DNA: TGCGCCAGCAGCCCGATCGGCGGTGGCGGGGAGCTGTTTTTT.

The CDR3 sequence is CASSYSTGDSYEQYF. CDR3 nucleotide sequence: TGTGCCAGCAGTTACTCAACAGGAGACTCCTACGAGCAGTACTTC. The chain is built from TRBV6-5 and TRBJ2-7; the D gene is possibly TRBD1 (5 bases). The CDR3 loop spans 15 amino acids. The germline gives CDR1 MNHEY, CDR2 SVGAGI. V dropped 0 bases and J dropped 0 bases, with 9 bases sitting between them.

The chain links TRBV6-5 to TRBJ1-5, with D perhaps matching TRBD1 (5 bases). Trimming stripped 6 bases from V and 5 bases from J, with 11 bases between. CDR3 length: 13 amino acids. Looked up from germline, CDR1 is MNHEY and CDR2 is SVGAGI. This chain's CDR3 is CASRVQGHQPQHF. In DNA, the CDR3 is TGTGCCAGCAGAGTCCAGGGTCATCAGCCCCAGCATTTT.

The chain employs TRBV4-1 and TRBJ1-2, with D possibly matching TRBD1 (6 bases). This CDR3 region has 16 residues. V lost 4 bases to trimming and J lost 0 bases, with 15 bases between them. Germline-derived CDR1 and CDR2 are MGHRA and YSYEKL. The CDR3 DNA follows: TGCGCCAGCAGCCGAAACCCCGGGACATCTAACTATGGCTACACCTTC. This translates into CASSRNPGTSNYGYTF.

This clone has more than one count but fewer than ten. This rearrangement joins TRBV28 to TRBJ1-6, with 7 bases lining up with TRBD1. The CDR3 is 13 residues long. V gave up 11 bases and J gave up 8 bases; unmatched junction bases: 9. Germline V gives CDR1 MDHEN, CDR2 SYDVKM. CDR3: CASSEGAHSPLHF. The DNA of the CDR3 is TGTGCCTCTTCGGAGGGGGCGCATTCACCCCTCCACTTT.

The chain employs TRBV10-2 and TRBJ2-3; TRBD1 agrees at 7 bases. Germline CDR1 and CDR2: WSHSY and SAAADI. J was trimmed by 2 bases and V by 3 bases; bases with no gene match: 8. The CDR3 spans 16 residues. The CDR3 reads CASSDSLTGITDTQYF. CDR3 sequence (DNA): TGCGCCAGCAGTGATAGTTTGACAGGGATCACAGATACGCAGTATTTT.

The rearrangement uses TRBV27 and TRBJ2-1; D is uncertain. The V and J ends lost 3 bases and 5 bases respectively, with 8 bases between them. Per germline, CDR1 MNHEY and CDR2 SMNVEV (reference sequence). The CDR3 covers 13 residues. The chain's CDR3 is CASSFVEDNEQFF. As DNA, the CDR3 is TGTGCCAGCAGTTTTGTTGAGGACAATGAGCAGTTCTTC.

The chain is built from TRBV24-1 and TRBJ1-1; D call uncertain. The germline CDR1 and CDR2 sequences are KGHDR and SFDVKD. This CDR3 has 13 residues. The V and J ends lost 2 bases and 3 bases respectively, with 6 bases between them. CDR3 amino acids: CATSDSGYTEAFF. In nucleotides, the CDR3 is TGTGCCACCAGTGATTCGGGTTACACTGAAGCTTTCTTT.

The genes are TRBV5-3 and TRBJ1-1, with 7 bases that match TRBD1. TRBV5-3 has ORF status, its function being uncertain. The CDR3 contains 15 residues. Unmatched junction bases numbered 18, after V lost 5 bases and J lost 11 bases. In nucleotides, the CDR3 is TGTGCCAGAAGGAAAGGACAGGCGGAAAGTCTCTCCGCTTTCTTT. It translates to CARRKGQAESLSAFF.

The J gene is TRBJ1-4, the V gene TRBV7-9, with a possible D match to TRBD1 (5 bases). The CDR3 totals 14 residues. Germline values: CDR1 SEHNR, CDR2 FQNEAQ (reference sequence). Trimming took off 6 bases at V and 5 bases at J, with 13 bases between the two ends. CDR3 residues: CASSFGGPNEKLFF. In nucleotides, the CDR3 is TGTGCCAGCAGTTTCGGGGGACCCAATGAAAAACTGTTTTTT.

The CDR3 sequence is CASSSTQRGGREQYF. The CDR3 DNA sequence: TGTGCCAGCAGTTCTACCCAGCGGGGGGGCCGGGAGCAGTACTTC. The chain uses TRBV6-5 and TRBJ2-7; 10 bases match TRBD2. V was clipped by 4 bases and J by 7 bases; unmatched bases: 10. The germline gives CDR1 MNHEY, CDR2 SVGAGI. The CDR3 contains 15 residues.

J is TRBJ2-7 and V is TRBV19, with 8 nucleotides matching TRBD2. The CDR3 is 16 residues long. Unmatched junction bases numbered 13, after V lost 5 bases and J lost 4 bases. Germline V gene data show CDR1 as LNHDA and CDR2 as SQIVND (reference sequence). The CDR3 region has the DNA TGTGCCAGTAGTCCCCGCGTCGCGGGGGGTTTGTACGAGCAGTACTTC. It is translated as CASSPRVAGGLYEQYF.

V gene TRBV5-1 combines with J gene TRBJ2-3; 12 nucleotides match TRBD2. J gave up 6 bases and V 5 bases, and 4 bases lay outside the gene matches. CDR3 size: 14 residues. Germline CDR1 and CDR2: SGHRS and YFSETQ. The CDR3 spells CASRASGGADTQYF. In DNA, the CDR3 is TGCGCCAGCAGGGCTAGCGGGGGGGCTGATACGCAGTATTTT.

V gene TRBV19 combines with J gene TRBJ2-7; the D gene is possibly TRBD2 (7 bases). This CDR3 spans 18 amino acids. The germline V gene has CDR1 LNHDA and CDR2 SQIVND (reference sequence). The ends were cut back, 4 bases at V and 0 bases at J, with 22 bases in the middle. In DNA form, the CDR3 reads TGTGCCAGTAGTACCCGGGGGGCTACAGGGACCCGCTCCTACGAGCAGTACTTC. Amino acids: CASSTRGATGTRSYEQYF.

J is TRBJ1-1 and V is TRBV2; D remains unclear. Germline assignment: CDR1 SNHLY and CDR2 FYNNEI. This CDR3 region has 11 residues. Trimming shortened V by 10 bases and J by 3 bases, and 9 bases separated the two germline ends. DNA of the CDR3: TGTGCCACTAGAGAGTACACTGAAGCTTTCTTT. Its translation: CATREYTEAFF.